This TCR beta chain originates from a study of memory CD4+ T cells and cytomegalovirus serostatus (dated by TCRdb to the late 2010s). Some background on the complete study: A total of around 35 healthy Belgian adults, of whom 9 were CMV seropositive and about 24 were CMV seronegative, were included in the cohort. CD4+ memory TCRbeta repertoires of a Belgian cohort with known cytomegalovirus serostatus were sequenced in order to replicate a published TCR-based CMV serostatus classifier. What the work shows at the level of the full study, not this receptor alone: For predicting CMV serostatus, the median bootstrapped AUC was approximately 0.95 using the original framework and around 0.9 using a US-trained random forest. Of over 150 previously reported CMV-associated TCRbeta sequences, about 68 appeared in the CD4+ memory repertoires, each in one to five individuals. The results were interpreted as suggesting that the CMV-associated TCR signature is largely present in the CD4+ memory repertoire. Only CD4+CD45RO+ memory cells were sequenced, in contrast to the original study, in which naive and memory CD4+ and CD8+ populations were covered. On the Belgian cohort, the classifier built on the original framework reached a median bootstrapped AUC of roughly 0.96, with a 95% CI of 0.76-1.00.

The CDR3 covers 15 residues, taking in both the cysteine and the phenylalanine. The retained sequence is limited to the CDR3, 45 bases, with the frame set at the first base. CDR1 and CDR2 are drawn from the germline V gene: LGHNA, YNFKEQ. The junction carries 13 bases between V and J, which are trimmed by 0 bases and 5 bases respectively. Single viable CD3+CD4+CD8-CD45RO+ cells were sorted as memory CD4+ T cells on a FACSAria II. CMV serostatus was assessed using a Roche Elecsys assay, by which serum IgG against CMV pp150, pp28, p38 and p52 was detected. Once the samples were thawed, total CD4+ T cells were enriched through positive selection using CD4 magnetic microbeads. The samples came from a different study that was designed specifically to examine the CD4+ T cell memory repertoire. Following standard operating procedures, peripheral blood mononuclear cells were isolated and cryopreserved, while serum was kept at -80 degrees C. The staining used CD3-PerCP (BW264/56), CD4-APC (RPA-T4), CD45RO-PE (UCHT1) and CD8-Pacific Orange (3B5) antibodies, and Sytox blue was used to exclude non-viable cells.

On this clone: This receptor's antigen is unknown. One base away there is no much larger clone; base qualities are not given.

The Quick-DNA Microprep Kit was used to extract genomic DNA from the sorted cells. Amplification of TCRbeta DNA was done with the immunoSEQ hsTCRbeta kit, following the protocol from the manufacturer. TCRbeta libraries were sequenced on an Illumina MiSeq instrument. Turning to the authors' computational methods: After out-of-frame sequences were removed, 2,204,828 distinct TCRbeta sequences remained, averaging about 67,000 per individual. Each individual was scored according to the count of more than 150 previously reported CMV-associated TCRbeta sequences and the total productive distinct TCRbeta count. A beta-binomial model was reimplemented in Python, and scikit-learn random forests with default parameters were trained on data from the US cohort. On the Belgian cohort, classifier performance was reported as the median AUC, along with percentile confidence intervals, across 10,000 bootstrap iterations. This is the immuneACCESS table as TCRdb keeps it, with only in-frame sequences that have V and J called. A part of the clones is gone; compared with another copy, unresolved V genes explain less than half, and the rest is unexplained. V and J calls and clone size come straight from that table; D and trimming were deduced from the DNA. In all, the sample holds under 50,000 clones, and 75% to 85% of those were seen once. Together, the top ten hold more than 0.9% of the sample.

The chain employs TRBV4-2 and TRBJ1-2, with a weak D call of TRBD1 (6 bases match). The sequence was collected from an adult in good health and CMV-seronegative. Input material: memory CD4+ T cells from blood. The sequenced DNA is TGTGCCAGCAGCCAAGAAAGGGGGGTAGGGTATGGCTACACCTTC. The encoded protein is CASSQERGVGYGYTF.